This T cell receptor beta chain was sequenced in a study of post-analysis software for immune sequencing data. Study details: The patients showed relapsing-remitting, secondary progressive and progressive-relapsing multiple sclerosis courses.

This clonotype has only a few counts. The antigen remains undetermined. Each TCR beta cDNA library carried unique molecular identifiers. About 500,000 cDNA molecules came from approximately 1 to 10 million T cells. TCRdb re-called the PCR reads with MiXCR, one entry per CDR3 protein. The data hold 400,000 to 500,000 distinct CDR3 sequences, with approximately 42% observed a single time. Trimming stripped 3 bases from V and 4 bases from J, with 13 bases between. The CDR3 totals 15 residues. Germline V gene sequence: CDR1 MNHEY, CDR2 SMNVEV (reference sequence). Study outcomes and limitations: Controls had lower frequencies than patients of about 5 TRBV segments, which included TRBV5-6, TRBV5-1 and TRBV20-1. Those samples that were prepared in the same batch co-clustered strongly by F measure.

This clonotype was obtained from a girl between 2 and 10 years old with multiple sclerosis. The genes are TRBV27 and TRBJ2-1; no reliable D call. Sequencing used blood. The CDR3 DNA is TGTGCCAGCAGTTTTTTCCCTCCCGGGTACAATGAGCAGTTCTTC. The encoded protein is CASSFFPPGYNEQFF.